A selection of T cell receptor beta chains follows, all from one sample in a study of identical twins. TCRdb ran MiXCR on the 5' RACE reads and lists one entry per CDR3 protein. The sample includes around 510,000 distinct CDR3 sequences, roughly an eighth of them seen just once. This sample was also put to use in a study of yellow fever vaccine responses in identical twins.

The specimen sequenced was CD4+ T cells sorted from blood. These receptors all stem from a woman younger than 30 in good health. The CDR3 runs from the conserved cysteine through the conserved F or W. Each record gives: D gene, clone size, V gene, J gene, CDR3 protein, CDR3 DNA. D genes are given only for firm matches. Not every row has a clone size; where given, it reads once, few, many or a size class.

TRBD1	few	TRBV29-1	TRBJ2-2	CSVGTGGGGELFF	TGCAGCGTTGGGACAGGGGGCGGCGGGGAGCTGTTTTTT
NA	NA	TRBV6-1	TRBJ1-5	CASWGRGNQPQHF	TGTGCCAGTTGGGGGAGGGGCAATCAGCCCCAGCATTTT
NA	NA	TRBV7-2	TRBJ2-1	CASSSDQIRHEQFF	TGTGCCAGCAGCTCCGATCAAATTCGCCATGAGCAGTTCTTC
NA	many	TRBV12-3/TRBV12-4	TRBJ2-1	CASSLRGRGNEQFF	TGTGCCAGCAGTTTGAGGGGCCGGGGAAATGAGCAGTTCTTC
TRBD1	many	TRBV12-3/TRBV12-4	TRBJ2-2	CASSPGTGGHRELFF	TGTGCCAGCAGTCCGGGGACAGGGGGGCACCGGGAGCTGTTTTTT
NA	NA	TRBV29-1	TRBJ2-1	CSVEDPSEQFF	TGCAGCGTTGAAGATCCGTCGGAGCAGTTCTTC
TRBD2	NA	TRBV20-1	TRBJ2-2	CSARSRGGVGELFF	TGCAGTGCTAGGAGCCGGGGGGGCGTCGGGGAGCTGTTTTTT
TRBD2	few	TRBV9	TRBJ2-1	CASSVEVSGINEQFF	TGTGCCAGCAGCGTAGAAGTTAGCGGGATCAATGAGCAGTTCTTC
TRBD1	few	TRBV29-1	TRBJ1-1	CSVVGTVIAEAFF	TGCAGCGTTGTTGGGACAGTAATTGCTGAAGCTTTCTTT
NA	few	TRBV5-1	TRBJ1-3	CASSLSGSGRIGSGNTIYF	TGCGCCAGCAGCCTCAGCGGGAGCGGACGGATTGGCTCTGGAAACACCATATATTTT
NA	NA	TRBV20-1	TRBJ2-4	CSARDRSSQKNIQYF	TGCAGTGCTAGAGACAGGTCGTCACAAAAAAACATTCAGTACTTC
TRBD2	few	TRBV6-2/TRBV6-3	TRBJ2-3	CASSTGLATLTDTQYF	TGTGCCAGCAGTACGGGACTAGCGACCTTGACAGATACGCAGTATTTT
NA	NA	TRBV7-9	TRBJ2-2	CASSSGHSTGELFF	TGTGCCAGCAGCTCCGGACACTCCACCGGGGAGCTGTTTTTT
NA	NA	TRBV6-5	TRBJ2-7	CASSGRGRGMRNEQYF	TGTGCCAGCAGTGGCAGGGGAAGAGGAATGCGCAACGAGCAGTACTTC
NA	NA	TRBV3-1	TRBJ2-1	CASSLYRLDSYNEQFF	TGTGCCAGCAGCCTTTACCGACTAGACTCCTACAATGAGCAGTTCTTC
NA	NA	TRBV9	TRBJ2-5	CASSVATKGGQETQYF	TGTGCCAGCAGCGTAGCTACGAAGGGGGGGCAAGAGACCCAGTACTTC
NA	many	TRBV12-3/TRBV12-4	TRBJ2-7	CASSPKLLGYEQYF	TGTGCCAGCAGCCCGAAATTACTGGGTTACGAGCAGTACTTC
NA	many	TRBV21-1	TRBJ2-5	CASSKALYRTGRRETQYF	TGTGCCAGCAGCAAAGCGCTTTATAGGACAGGGCGGCGGGAGACCCAGTACTTC
NA	NA	TRBV15	TRBJ1-6	CATSRGPVSNSPLHF	TGTGCCACCAGCAGAGGTCCAGTGAGTAATTCACCCCTCCACTTT
NA	NA	TRBV7-9	TRBJ2-1	CASGSNEQFF	TGTGCCTCGGGGTCCAATGAGCAGTTCTTC
NA	NA	TRBV7-3	TRBJ2-3	CASSGGSGPGGSNTQYF	TGTGCCAGCAGCGGGGGATCAGGGCCAGGCGGGTCTAATACGCAGTATTTT
NA	many	TRBV12-3/TRBV12-4	TRBJ2-5	CASCGTQETQYF	TGTGCCAGCTGCGGTACTCAAGAGACCCAGTACTTC
NA	NA	TRBV4-1	TRBJ2-4	CASSQVLALAKNIQYF	TGCGCCAGCAGCCAAGTTCTAGCCTTGGCCAAAAACATTCAGTACTTC
NA	NA	TRBV6-6	TRBJ2-7	CASSAGNYEQYF	TGTGCCAGCAGTGCAGGGAACTACGAGCAGTACTTC
NA	NA	TRBV12-3/TRBV12-4	TRBJ2-5	CASSRRDPPRETQYF	TGTGCCAGCAGTCGTAGGGACCCCCCCCGGGAGACCCAGTACTTC
NA	NA	TRBV7-2	TRBJ2-2	CASSLGSSMNTGELFF	TGTGCCAGCAGCTTGGGCAGCTCCATGAACACCGGGGAGCTGTTTTTT
NA	NA	TRBV2	TRBJ2-5	CASSLLEEETQYF	TGTGCCAGCAGTTTGCTTGAAGAAGAGACCCAGTACTTC
TRBD2	NA	TRBV9	TRBJ2-7	CASSVAGGPYEQYF	TGTGCCAGCAGCGTAGCGGGAGGACCTTACGAGCAGTACTTC
NA	few	TRBV3-1	TRBJ2-5	CASSQLEETQYF	TGTGCCAGCAGCCAACTAGAAGAGACCCAGTACTTC
TRBD2	NA	TRBV5-1	TRBJ2-3	CASSASGGSSTDTQYF	TGCGCCAGCAGCGCGAGCGGGGGTAGTAGCACAGATACGCAGTATTTT
NA	few	TRBV28	TRBJ2-7	CASSTDKALYEQYF	TGTGCCAGCAGTACCGACAAGGCCCTCTACGAGCAGTACTTC
NA	few	TRBV5-1	TRBJ1-1	CASSRGTQNTEAFF	TGCGCCAGCAGCCGCGGGACACAGAACACTGAAGCTTTCTTT
TRBD2	NA	TRBV5-1	TRBJ2-1	CASSPTTSGGFNEQFF	TGCGCCAGCAGCCCTACGACTAGCGGGGGGTTCAATGAGCAGTTCTTC
TRBD1	many	TRBV6-2/TRBV6-3	TRBJ2-1	CASTTFRDRVHNEQFF	TGTGCCAGCACCACGTTTCGGGACAGGGTTCACAATGAGCAGTTCTTC
NA	NA	TRBV28	TRBJ2-3	CASAPSGRIEDTQYF	TGTGCCAGTGCCCCGTCGGGGAGGATTGAGGATACGCAGTATTTT
TRBD2	NA	TRBV11-2	TRBJ2-5	CASSYQRGSNQETQYF	TGTGCCAGCAGCTATCAGCGGGGGAGCAACCAAGAGACCCAGTACTTC
NA	few	TRBV7-9	TRBJ1-1	CASSLTPGAFF	TGTGCCAGCAGCTTAACGCCTGGAGCTTTCTTT
NA	many	TRBV29-1	TRBJ2-7	CSVPSQGSLSYEQYF	TGCAGCGTTCCTTCACAGGGATCGCTCTCCTACGAGCAGTACTTC
TRBD1	few	TRBV12-3/TRBV12-4	TRBJ1-2	CASSLGQPYTF	TGTGCCAGCAGTCTGGGACAGCCCTACACCTTC
NA	NA	TRBV18	TRBJ2-5	CASSPPAGAQETQYF	TGTGCCAGCTCACCACCTGCGGGTGCCCAAGAGACCCAGTACTTC
TRBD1	few	TRBV12-3/TRBV12-4	TRBJ1-1	CASSLQGAEAFF	TGTGCCAGCAGTTTGCAGGGGGCGGAAGCTTTCTTT
TRBD2	many	TRBV12-3/TRBV12-4	TRBJ2-1	CASNIAGGPKDEQFF	TGTGCCAGCAATATAGCGGGGGGGCCAAAGGATGAGCAGTTCTTC
NA	NA	TRBV6-1	TRBJ1-1	CSTRGGANTEAFF	TGCTCTACCCGTGGGGGGGCCAACACTGAAGCTTTCTTT
NA	NA	TRBV19	TRBJ2-6	CASKSQLSSGANVLTF	TGTGCCAGTAAGAGCCAGTTATCCTCTGGGGCCAACGTCCTGACTTTC
TRBD1	NA	TRBV5-1	TRBJ2-2	CASSSGQDASLTGELFF	TGCGCCAGCAGCTCCGGACAGGACGCTTCCCTGACCGGGGAGCTGTTTTTT
NA	NA	TRBV9	TRBJ1-6	CASSVDVSYNSPLHF	TGTGCCAGCAGCGTGGACGTCTCCTATAATTCACCCCTCCACTTT
TRBD1	many	TRBV5-1	TRBJ2-1	CASSQYRGNEQFF	TGCGCCAGCAGCCAGTACAGGGGCAATGAGCAGTTCTTC
NA	NA	TRBV3-1	TRBJ2-7	CASSQEGWRQYF	TGTGCCAGCAGCCAAGAAGGATGGAGGCAGTACTTC
NA	NA	TRBV18	TRBJ2-7	CASSRGQNTRYEQYF	TGTGCCAGCTCCCGAGGACAGAACACCCGATACGAGCAGTACTTC
TRBD1	many	TRBV11-2	TRBJ2-3	CASSLTGGGTDTQYF	TGTGCCAGCAGCCTGACAGGGGGAGGCACAGATACGCAGTATTTT
NA	many	TRBV7-2	TRBJ2-3	CASSLLGPTDTQYF	TGTGCCAGCAGTCTCCTCGGGCCCACAGATACGCAGTATTTT
TRBD2	NA	TRBV7-2	TRBJ2-3	CASSFLASGGARDTQYF	TGTGCCAGCAGCTTCCTAGCTAGCGGGGGGGCCAGAGATACGCAGTATTTT
TRBD1	NA	TRBV30	TRBJ2-5	CAWSGQGTRETQYF	TGTGCCTGGAGTGGACAGGGTACGCGAGAGACCCAGTACTTC
NA	few	TRBV5-6	TRBJ2-3	CASSLRGVSSTDTQYF	TGTGCCAGCAGCTTGCGCGGGGTATCTAGCACAGATACGCAGTATTTT
NA	NA	TRBV20-1	TRBJ2-1	CSASLRASYNEQFF	TGCAGTGCTAGTTTGCGGGCCTCCTACAATGAGCAGTTCTTC
NA	NA	TRBV6-1	TRBJ2-1	CASRGQYKANEQFF	TGTGCCAGCAGAGGGCAATATAAAGCTAATGAGCAGTTCTTC
NA	NA	TRBV15	TRBJ2-2	CATTPGRGTGELFF	TGTGCCACCACCCCGGGACGCGGCACCGGGGAGCTGTTTTTT
NA	NA	TRBV20-1	TRBJ2-3	CSASRGTDTQYF	TGCAGTGCTAGTAGAGGCACAGATACGCAGTATTTT
TRBD2	NA	TRBV7-2	TRBJ2-1	CASSLGLRGGAYNEQFF	TGTGCCAGCAGCTTAGGGCTTCGGGGGGGGGCGTACAATGAGCAGTTCTTC